Listed here is a single TCR beta chain. Its antigen is still unknown. This clone may be a read error of a much larger clone one base away. The entry originates in a study of glioma-infiltrating T cells. Findings of the study overall: Gliomas, especially low-grade, showed above-expected tissue-blood divergence; non-neoplastic patients showed below.

TCR alpha and beta CDR3 regions were amplified from RNA using iRepertoire nested multiplex PCR. For one-step reverse transcription and amplification, 100-400 ng of tissue mRNA or PBMC total RNA was used. MiXCR, applied by TCRdb to the multiplex PCR reads, yields one record per CDR3 protein. The sample has more than 100,000 distinct CDR3 sequences, about 30% seen once; the top ten hold about 40%. Germline CDR1 is MNHEY and CDR2 is SVGEGT. Unmatched junction bases numbered 3, after V lost 7 bases and J lost 3 bases. This CDR3 comprises 12 residues. This rearrangement joins TRBV6-2 or TRBV6-3 to TRBJ2-7; 7 nucleotides agree with TRBD2. The TCR sequence derives from a human donor with low-grade glioma or glioblastoma, undergoing nonglioma brain surgery, or in good health (not recorded which). Sequenced: glioma tissue, nonneoplastic brain tissue, or PBMCs (not recorded which). DNA for the CDR3: TGTGCCAGCAAGGCTAGCGGCTACGAGCAGTACTTC. This translates into CASKASGYEQYF.